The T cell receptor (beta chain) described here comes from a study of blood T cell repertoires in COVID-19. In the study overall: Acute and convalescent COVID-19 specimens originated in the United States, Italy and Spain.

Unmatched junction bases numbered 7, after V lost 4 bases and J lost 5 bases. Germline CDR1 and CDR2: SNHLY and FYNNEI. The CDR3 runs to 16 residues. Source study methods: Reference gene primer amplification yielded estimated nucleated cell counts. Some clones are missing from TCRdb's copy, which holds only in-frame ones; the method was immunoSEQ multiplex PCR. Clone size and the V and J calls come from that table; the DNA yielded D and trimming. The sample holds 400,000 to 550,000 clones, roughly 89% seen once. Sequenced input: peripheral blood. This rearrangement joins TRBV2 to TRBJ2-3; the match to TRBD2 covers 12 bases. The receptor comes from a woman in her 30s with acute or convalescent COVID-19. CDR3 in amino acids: CASSVTSGGSRDTQYF. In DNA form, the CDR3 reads TGTGCCAGCAGTGTCACTAGCGGGGGGTCCAGAGATACGCAGTATTTT.